The rows below give T cell receptor beta chains drawn from one sample of a study of regulatory T cells in long-lasting Graves disease. Via MiXCR, TCRdb re-called the multiplex PCR reads, giving one row per CDR3 protein. The data show roughly 400,000 distinct CDR3 sequences, with 21% seen just once and roughly an eighth held by the top ten. Sequences were derived from peripheral blood mononuclear cells (PBMCs), sampled when the disease was refractory, from a patient treated with antithyroid drugs. These receptors all stem from a female donor with Graves disease. Both conserved end residues are part of each CDR3. A D gene is named only where the DNA matches it firmly. Clone size appears in some rows only: once, few, many, or a class for an expanded clone.

v_gene	abundance	d_gene	j_gene	CDR3aa	CDR3nt
TRBV7-2	-	-	TRBJ1-2	CASSLDAGFLNYGYTF	TGTGCCAGCAGCTTAGATGCAGGTTTTTTAAACTATGGCTACACCTTC
TRBV6-9	-	TRBD1	TRBJ1-5	CASSSESIGQGGQPQHF	TGTGCCAGCAGTTCGGAATCGATCGGACAGGGGGGCCAGCCCCAGCATTTC
TRBV18	many	-	TRBJ1-1	CASSPSPELAFF	TGTGCCAGCTCACCCTCGCCGGAGTTAGCTTTCTTT
TRBV15	few	-	TRBJ2-5	CATRNTQGWETQYF	TGTGCCACCAGGAATACCCAGGGGTGGGAGACCCAGTACTTC
TRBV7-6	once	TRBD2	TRBJ2-7	CASSNGLAGRSYEQYF	TGTGCCAGCAGCAACGGACTAGCGGGAAGGTCCTACGAGCAGTACTTC
TRBV2	many	TRBD1	TRBJ2-2	CASRADRVVAGELFF	TGTGCCAGCAGGGCAGACAGGGTCGTGGCCGGGGAGCTGTTTTTT
TRBV28	many	-	TRBJ2-2	CASRVHGNTGELFF	TGTGCCAGCAGGGTACATGGGAACACCGGGGAGCTGTTTTTT
TRBV6-9	many	-	TRBJ2-2	CASSYGYAGPNTGELFF	TGTGCCAGCAGTTACGGTTACGCGGGGCCGAACACCGGGGAGCTGTTTTTT
TRBV2	many	-	TRBJ2-2	CASTGDANTGELFF	TGTGCCTCCACAGGAGATGCGAACACCGGGGAGCTGTTTTTT
TRBV7-9	-	-	TRBJ2-6	CASSLGIRQSSGANVLTF	TGTGCCAGCAGCTTAGGCATTCGACAGAGCTCTGGGGCCAACGTCCTGACTTTC
TRBV29-1	once	-	TRBJ2-1	CSVPTLYNEQFF	TGCAGCGTCCCGACACTATACAATGAGCAGTTCTTC
TRBV9	few	TRBD2	TRBJ2-4	CASSTDPSGENIQYF	TGTGCCAGCAGCACCGACCCTAGCGGGGAAAACATTCAGTACTTC
TRBV30	few	TRBD1	TRBJ1-2	CAWSAGQGAGGYTF	TGTGCCTGGAGTGCCGGACAGGGGGCAGGGGGCTACACCTTC
TRBV19	-	-	TRBJ1-5	CASSIVGKPGPFVPQHF	TGTGCCAGTAGTATAGTAGGCAAACCCGGACCCTTCGTGCCCCAGCATTTT
TRBV28	many	-	TRBJ1-5	CASSLVLGSNQPQHF	TGTGCCAGCAGTTTAGTCCTTGGGAGCAATCAGCCCCAGCATTTT
TRBV19	few	-	TRBJ2-7	CASSPNQAYEQYF	TGTGCCAGTAGTCCAAACCAGGCCTACGAGCAGTACTTC
TRBV2	-	-	TRBJ2-2	CASSGEETGELFF	TGTGCCAGCAGTGGAGAGGAAACCGGGGAGCTGTTTTTT
TRBV6-1	-	-	TRBJ2-1	CASKSAPEQFF	TGTGCCAGCAAAAGCGCTCCCGAGCAGTTCTTC
TRBV19	-	TRBD2	TRBJ2-1	CASSSGRNNNEQFF	TGTGCCAGTAGCAGCGGGAGGAACAACAATGAGCAGTTCTTC
TRBV5-5	many	TRBD1	TRBJ2-5	CASSPSPGQVETQYF	TGTGCCAGCAGCCCTTCACCGGGACAGGTGGAGACCCAGTACTTC
TRBV2	many	TRBD2	TRBJ2-5	CASSQENSGMETQYF	TGTGCCAGCAGCCAGGAGAATAGCGGGATGGAGACCCAGTACTTC
TRBV14	few	TRBD2	TRBJ2-2	CASSPGGTSGTYTGELFF	TGTGCCAGCAGCCCCGGGGGGACTAGCGGGACATACACCGGGGAGCTGTTTTTT